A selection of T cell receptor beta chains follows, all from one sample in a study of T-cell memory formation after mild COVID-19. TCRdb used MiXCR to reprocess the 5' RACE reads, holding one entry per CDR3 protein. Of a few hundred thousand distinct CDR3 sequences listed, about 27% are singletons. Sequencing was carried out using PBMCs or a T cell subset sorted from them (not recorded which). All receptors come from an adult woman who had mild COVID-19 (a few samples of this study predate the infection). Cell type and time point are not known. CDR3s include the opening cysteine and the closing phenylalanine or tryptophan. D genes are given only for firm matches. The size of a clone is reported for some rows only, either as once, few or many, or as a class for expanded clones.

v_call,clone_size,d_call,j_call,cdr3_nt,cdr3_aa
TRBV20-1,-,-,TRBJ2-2,TGCAGTGCTAGCCGCGACCTGGGCGGGGAGCTGTTTTTT,CSASRDLGGELFF
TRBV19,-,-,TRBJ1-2,TGTGCCAGTAGTATCAACGACAGCCCCGGGGCTGGATACACCTTC,CASSINDSPGAGYTF
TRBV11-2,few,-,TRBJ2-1,TGTGCCAGCAGCACTCTGACGCAGCAGTTCTTC,CASSTLTQQFF
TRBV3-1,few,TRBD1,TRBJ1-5,TGTGCCAGCAGCCAAGACCAGGGGGTAGCAGGTCAGCCCCAGCATTTT,CASSQDQGVAGQPQHF
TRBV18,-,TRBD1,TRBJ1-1,TGTGCCAGCTCACGGGACAGGTCGGACACTGAAGCTTTCTTT,CASSRDRSDTEAFF
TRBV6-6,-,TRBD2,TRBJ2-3,TGTGCCAGCAGTTACTTGGGCGGGACTAGCGGGGCCCGCACAGATACGCAGTATTTT,CASSYLGGTSGARTDTQYF
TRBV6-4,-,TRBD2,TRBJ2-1,TGTGCCAGCAGTGAAGTCCTAGCGGGGCTCCGTAGGGTTCTGTTCTTC,CASSEVLAGLRRVLFF
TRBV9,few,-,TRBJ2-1,TGTGCCAGCAAGACGACAGGTTGCGATGAGCAGTTCTTC,CASKTTGCDEQFF
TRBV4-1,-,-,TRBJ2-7,TGCGCCAGCAGCCAAGTAGAATGGCACGACGAGCAGTACTTC,CASSQVEWHDEQYF
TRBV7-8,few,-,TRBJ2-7,TGTGCCAGCAGCCGGAGCCGCCTGGTAGATCTCTACGAGCAGTACTTC,CASSRSRLVDLYEQYF
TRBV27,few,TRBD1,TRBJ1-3,TGTGCCAGCAGTCCAGGGACAGTGACTGGAAACACCATATATTTT,CASSPGTVTGNTIYF
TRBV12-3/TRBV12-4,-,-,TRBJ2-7,TGTGCCAGCAGTTTATACTCTATCCGGAGCGAGCAGTACTTC,CASSLYSIRSEQYF
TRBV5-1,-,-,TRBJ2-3,TGCGCCAGCAGCTTGGATTTCACAGATACGCAGTATTTT,CASSLDFTDTQYF
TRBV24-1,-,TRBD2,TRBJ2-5,TGTGCCACCAGTGACTATGGACTAGCGGGAGGGGAGACCCAGTACTTC,CATSDYGLAGGETQYF
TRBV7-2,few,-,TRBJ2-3,TGTGCCAGCAGCTTATCCTCAGGGGATACGCAGTATTTT,CASSLSSGDTQYF